The entry below gives a single T cell receptor (beta chain) sequence along with its context. The method was immunoSEQ multiplex PCR; TCRdb's version includes in-frame clones alone and lacks a portion of them. The data hold over 90,000 clones, with over 75% observed a single time. No infections or other immune events were documented during collection. These data belong to a study of identifying expanded T cells in peripheral blood. CDR3 length equals 13 residues. V lost 7 bases and J 7 bases, leaving 16 bases between the germline ends. Germline assignment: CDR1 LNHDA and CDR2 SQIVND (reference sequence).

Specimen: blood. The sequence derives from a person aged 18-70 years in good health. The chain joins TRBV19 to TRBJ1-2; D perhaps matches TRBD1 (6 bases). The CDR3 is CASISGAPGGYTF. In DNA, the CDR3 is TGTGCCAGTATATCGGGGGCGCCGGGTGGCTACACCTTC.